This record covers a single T cell receptor (beta chain). The data belong to a study of blood T cell repertoires in COVID-19. The data were produced by immunoSEQ multiplex PCR, yet TCRdb's version contains in-frame clones alone and is incomplete. The sample yields 200,000 to 250,000 clones, 85% to 90% seen once. Sequencing input: peripheral blood. The receptor was isolated from a woman aged 60-75 years with acute or convalescent COVID-19.

The CDR3 sequence: CASSQRQGGTGELFF. In DNA, the CDR3 is TGTGCCAGCAGCCAACGACAGGGTGGAACCGGGGAGCTGTTTTTT. The chain couples TRBV7-3 to TRBJ2-2; the match to TRBD1 covers 7 bases. V was pared by 5 bases and J by 5 bases, with 8 bases of the junction left unmatched. Germline values: CDR1 SGHTA, CDR2 FQGTGA. The CDR3 sequence is 15 residues long.